This T cell receptor beta chain comes out of a study of T cell repertoires in cytomegalovirus infection. Study background: Public signatures in TCR beta pointed to CMV infection and matching HLA type. The study, taken as a whole, reports: Summed public TCR beta family frequency identified CMV carriers bearing the relevant HLA.

TCRdb passed the reads through MiXCR, listing each CDR3 protein once. The sample consists of 290,000 or so distinct CDR3 sequences, roughly 26% of them appearing once. Germline CDR1 and CDR2: SGHVS and FQNEAQ. The V and J ends lost 3 bases and 5 bases respectively, with 11 bases between them. The CDR3 sequence is 14 residues long. This clonotype was observed at least ten times. The target antigen is unknown. The source is a human donor in good health (CMV status not recorded). Some clones in this sample may be carry-over from other donors' samples. Sequenced input: PBMCs. This chain joins TRBV7-8 and TRBJ2-1; perhaps TRBD1 as D (6 bases). The CDR3 DNA reads as TGTGCCAGCAGCTTCCAGGGGCCCAACAATGAGCAGTTCTTC. It encodes CASSFQGPNNEQFF.